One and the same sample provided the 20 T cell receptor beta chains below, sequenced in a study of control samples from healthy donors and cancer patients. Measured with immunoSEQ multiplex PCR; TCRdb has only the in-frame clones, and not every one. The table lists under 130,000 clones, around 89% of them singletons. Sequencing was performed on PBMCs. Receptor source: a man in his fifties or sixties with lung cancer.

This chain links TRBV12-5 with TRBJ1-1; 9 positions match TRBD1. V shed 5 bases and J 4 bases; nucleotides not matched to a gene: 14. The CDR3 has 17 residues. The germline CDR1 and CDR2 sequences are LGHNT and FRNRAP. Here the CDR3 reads CASGATSLGTGSTEAFF. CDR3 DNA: TGTGCTAGTGGTGCTACATCCCTCGGGACAGGGAGCACTGAAGCTTTCTTT.

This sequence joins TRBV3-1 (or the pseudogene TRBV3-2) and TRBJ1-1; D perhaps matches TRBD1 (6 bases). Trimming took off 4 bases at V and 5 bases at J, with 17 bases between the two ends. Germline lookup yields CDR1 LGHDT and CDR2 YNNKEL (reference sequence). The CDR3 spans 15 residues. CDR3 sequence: CASSPTRGRETEAFF. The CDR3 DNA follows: TGTGCCAGCAGCCCCACGAGGGGGAGGGAGACTGAAGCTTTCTTT.

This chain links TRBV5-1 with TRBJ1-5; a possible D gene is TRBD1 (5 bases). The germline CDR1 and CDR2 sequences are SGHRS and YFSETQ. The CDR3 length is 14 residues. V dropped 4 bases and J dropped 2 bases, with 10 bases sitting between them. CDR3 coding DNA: TGCGCCAGCAGCCCCGACAGAGGCAATCAGCCCCAGCATTTT. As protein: CASSPDRGNQPQHF.

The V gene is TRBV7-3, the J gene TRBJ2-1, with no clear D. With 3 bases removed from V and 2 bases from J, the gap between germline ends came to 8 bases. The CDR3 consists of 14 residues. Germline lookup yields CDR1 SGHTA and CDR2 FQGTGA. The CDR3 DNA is TGTGCCAGCAGCTTTACCGCGACCTACAATGAGCAGTTCTTC. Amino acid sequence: CASSFTATYNEQFF.

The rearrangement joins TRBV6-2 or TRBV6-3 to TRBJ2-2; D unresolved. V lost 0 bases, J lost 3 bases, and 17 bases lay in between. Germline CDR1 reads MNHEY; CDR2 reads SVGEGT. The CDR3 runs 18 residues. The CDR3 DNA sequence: TGTGCCAGCAGTTACTCGGTGCAACAGCAGGTTGACACCGGGGAGCTGTTTTTT. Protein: CASSYSVQQQVDTGELFF.

In nucleotides, the CDR3 is TGTGCCAGCAGCACCCGTCAAATGGGGGCTGGAAACACCATATATTTT. Protein sequence: CASSTRQMGAGNTIYF. V gene TRBV9 combines with J gene TRBJ1-3, with a possible D match to TRBD1 (5 bases). V was trimmed by 4 bases and J by 2 bases, leaving 16 bases between them. Per the germline V gene, CDR1 is SGDLS and CDR2 is YYNGEE. CDR3 length: 16 residues.

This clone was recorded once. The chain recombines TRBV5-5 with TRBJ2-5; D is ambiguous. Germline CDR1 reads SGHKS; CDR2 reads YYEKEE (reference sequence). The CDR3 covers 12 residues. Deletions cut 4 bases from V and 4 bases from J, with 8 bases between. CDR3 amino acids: CASSRTRETQYF. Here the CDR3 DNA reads TGTGCCAGCAGCCGTACCCGAGAGACCCAGTACTTC. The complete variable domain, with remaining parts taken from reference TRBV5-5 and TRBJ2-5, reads DAGVTQSPTHLIKTRGQQVTLRCSPISGHKSVSWYQQVLGQGPQFIFQYYEKEERGRGNFPDRFSARQFPNYSSELNVNALLLGDSALYLCASSRTRETQYFGPGTRLLVL.

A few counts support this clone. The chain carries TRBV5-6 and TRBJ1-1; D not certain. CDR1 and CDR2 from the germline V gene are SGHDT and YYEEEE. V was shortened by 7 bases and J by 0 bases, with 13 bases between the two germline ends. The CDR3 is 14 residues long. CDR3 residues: CASEPLGVNTEAFF. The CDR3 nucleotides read TGTGCCAGCGAGCCTTTAGGTGTGAACACTGAAGCTTTCTTT.

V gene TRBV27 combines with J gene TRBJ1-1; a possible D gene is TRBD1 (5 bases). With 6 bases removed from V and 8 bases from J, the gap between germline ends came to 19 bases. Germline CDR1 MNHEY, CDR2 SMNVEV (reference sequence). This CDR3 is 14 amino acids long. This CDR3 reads CASSAIGGPQEAFF. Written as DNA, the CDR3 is TGTGCCAGCAGCGCGATCGGGGGACCCCAAGAAGCTTTCTTT.

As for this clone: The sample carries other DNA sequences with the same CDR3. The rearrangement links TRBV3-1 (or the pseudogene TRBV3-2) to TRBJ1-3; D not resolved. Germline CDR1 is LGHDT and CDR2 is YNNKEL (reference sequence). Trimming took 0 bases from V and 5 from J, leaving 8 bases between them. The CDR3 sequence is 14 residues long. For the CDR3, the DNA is TGTGCCAGCAGCCAAGATCTAAATAGAAACACCATATATTTT. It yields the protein CASSQDLNRNTIYF.

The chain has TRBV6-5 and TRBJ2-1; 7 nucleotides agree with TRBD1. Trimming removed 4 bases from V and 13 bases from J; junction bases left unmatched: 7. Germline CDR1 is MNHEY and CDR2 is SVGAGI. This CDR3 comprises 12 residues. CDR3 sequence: CASSSQGQFQFF. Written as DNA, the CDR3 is TGTGCCAGCAGTTCTCAGGGACAGTTTCAGTTCTTC.

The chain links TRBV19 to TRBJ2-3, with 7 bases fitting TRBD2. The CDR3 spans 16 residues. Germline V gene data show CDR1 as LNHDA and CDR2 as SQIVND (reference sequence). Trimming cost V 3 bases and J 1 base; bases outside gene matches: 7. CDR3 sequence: CASSIGSGPGTDTQYF. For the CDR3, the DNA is TGTGCCAGTAGTATCGGTAGCGGGCCAGGCACAGATACGCAGTATTTT.

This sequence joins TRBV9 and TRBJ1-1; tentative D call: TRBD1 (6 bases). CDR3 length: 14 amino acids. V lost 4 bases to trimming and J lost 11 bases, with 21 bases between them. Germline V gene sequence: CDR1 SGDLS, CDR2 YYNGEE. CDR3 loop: CASSLSSQGIGAFF. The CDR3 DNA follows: TGTGCCAGCAGCCTTTCCTCACAGGGAATAGGTGCTTTCTTT.

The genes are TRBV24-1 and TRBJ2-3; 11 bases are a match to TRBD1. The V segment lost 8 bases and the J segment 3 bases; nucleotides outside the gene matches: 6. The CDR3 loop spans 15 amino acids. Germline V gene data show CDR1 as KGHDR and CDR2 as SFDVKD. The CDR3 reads CATTGTGGRTDTQYF. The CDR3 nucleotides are TGTGCCACCACAGGGACAGGGGGAAGAACAGATACGCAGTATTTT.

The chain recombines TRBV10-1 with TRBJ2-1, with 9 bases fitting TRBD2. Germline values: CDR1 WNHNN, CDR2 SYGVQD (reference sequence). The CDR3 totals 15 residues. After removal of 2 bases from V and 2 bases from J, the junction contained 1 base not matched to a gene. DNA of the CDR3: TGCGCCAGCAGTGAGGCGGGGGGGCCCTACAATGAGCAGTTCTTC. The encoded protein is CASSEAGGPYNEQFF.

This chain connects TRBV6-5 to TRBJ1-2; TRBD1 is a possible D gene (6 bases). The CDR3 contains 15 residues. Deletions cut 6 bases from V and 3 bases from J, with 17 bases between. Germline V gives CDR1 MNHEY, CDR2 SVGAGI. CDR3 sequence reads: CASRSQRSGDYGYTF. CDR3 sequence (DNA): TGTGCCAGCAGATCTCAGAGGTCAGGGGACTATGGCTACACCTTC.

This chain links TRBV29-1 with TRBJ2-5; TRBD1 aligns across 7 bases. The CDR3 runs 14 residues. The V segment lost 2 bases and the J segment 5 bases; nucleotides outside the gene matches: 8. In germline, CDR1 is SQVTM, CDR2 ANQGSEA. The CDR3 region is CSVESQGRMETQYF. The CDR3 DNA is TGCAGCGTTGAATCACAGGGGCGAATGGAGACCCAGTACTTC.

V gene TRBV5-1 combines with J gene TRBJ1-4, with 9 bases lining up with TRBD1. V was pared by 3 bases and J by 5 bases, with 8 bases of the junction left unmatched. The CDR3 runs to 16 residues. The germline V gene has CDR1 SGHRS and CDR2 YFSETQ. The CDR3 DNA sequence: TGCGCCAGCAGCTCTGGGACAGGGCGCGAAAATGAAAAACTGTTTTTT. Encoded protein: CASSSGTGRENEKLFF.

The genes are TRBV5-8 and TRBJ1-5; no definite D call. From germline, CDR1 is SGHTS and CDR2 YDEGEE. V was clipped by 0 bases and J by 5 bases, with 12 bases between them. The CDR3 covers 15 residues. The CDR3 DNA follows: TGTGCCAGCAGCTTGGATCTGGAGGCATATCAGCCCCAGCATTTT. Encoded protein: CASSLDLEAYQPQHF.

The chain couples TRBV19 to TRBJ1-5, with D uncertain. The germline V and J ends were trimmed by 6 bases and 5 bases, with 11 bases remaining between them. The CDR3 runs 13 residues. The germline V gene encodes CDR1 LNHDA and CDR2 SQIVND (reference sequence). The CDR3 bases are TGTGCCAGTAGCATGTACGTTCATCAGCCCCAGCATTTT. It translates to CASSMYVHQPQHF. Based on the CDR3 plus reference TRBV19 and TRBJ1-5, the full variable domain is DGGITQSPKYLFRKEGQNVTLSCEQNLNHDAMYWYRQDPGQGLRLIYYSQIVNDFQKGDIAEGYSVSREKKESFPLTVTSAQKNPTAFYLCASSMYVHQPQHFGDGTRLSIL.